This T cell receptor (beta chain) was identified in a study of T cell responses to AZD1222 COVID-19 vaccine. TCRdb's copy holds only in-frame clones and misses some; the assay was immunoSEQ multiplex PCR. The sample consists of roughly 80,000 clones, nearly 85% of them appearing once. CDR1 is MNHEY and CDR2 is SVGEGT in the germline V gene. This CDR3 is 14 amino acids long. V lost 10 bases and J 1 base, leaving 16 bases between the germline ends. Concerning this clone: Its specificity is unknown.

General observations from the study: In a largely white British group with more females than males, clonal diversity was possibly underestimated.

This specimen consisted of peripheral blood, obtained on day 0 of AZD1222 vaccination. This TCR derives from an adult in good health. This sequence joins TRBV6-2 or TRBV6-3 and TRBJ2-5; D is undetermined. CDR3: CATSPVGSQETQYF. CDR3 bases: TGTGCCACCAGCCCCGTGGGGTCCCAAGAGACCCAGTACTTC.